This T cell receptor (beta chain) emerged from a study of T cell changes during pregnancy in multiple sclerosis. The length of the CDR3 is 14 residues. CDR1 is LNHDA and CDR2 is SQIVND in the germline V gene (reference sequence). J lost 8 bases, V lost 5 bases, and 6 bases had no gene match. This clone was counted a single time. TCRdb keeps only in-frame clones here, not all; method: immunoSEQ multiplex PCR. The table includes 15,000 to 20,000 clones, 70% to 90% detected once. This receptor was taken from a female donor in good health, enrolled as a control in a pregnancy study. This rearrangement joins TRBV19 to TRBJ2-1, with 10 bases that match TRBD2. The material sequenced was CD8+ T cells from peripheral blood mononuclear cells, taken after pregnancy. The CDR3 DNA sequence: TGTGCCAGTAGTGCATCTAGCGGGGGCTATGAGCAGTTCTTC. It is translated as CASSASSGGYEQFF.